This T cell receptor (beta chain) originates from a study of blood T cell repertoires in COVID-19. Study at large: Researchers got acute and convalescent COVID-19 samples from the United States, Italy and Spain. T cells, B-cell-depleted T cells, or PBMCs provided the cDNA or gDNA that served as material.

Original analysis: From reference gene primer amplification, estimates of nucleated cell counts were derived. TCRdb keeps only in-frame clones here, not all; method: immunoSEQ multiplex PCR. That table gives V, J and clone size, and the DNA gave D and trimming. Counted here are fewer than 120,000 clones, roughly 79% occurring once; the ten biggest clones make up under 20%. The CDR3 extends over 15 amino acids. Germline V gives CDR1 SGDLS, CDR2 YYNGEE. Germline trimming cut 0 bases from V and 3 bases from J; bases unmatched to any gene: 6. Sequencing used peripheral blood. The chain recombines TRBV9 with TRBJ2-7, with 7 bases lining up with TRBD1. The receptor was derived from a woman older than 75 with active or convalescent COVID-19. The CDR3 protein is CASSVAPGQSYEQYF. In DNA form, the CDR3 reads TGTGCCAGCAGCGTAGCTCCGGGACAGAGCTACGAGCAGTACTTC. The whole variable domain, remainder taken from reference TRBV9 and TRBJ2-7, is DSGVTQTPKHLITATGQRVTLRCSPRSGDLSVYWYQQSLDQGLQFLIQYYNGEERAKGNILERFSAQQFPDLHSELNLSSLELGDSALYFCASSVAPGQSYEQYFGPGTRLTVT.